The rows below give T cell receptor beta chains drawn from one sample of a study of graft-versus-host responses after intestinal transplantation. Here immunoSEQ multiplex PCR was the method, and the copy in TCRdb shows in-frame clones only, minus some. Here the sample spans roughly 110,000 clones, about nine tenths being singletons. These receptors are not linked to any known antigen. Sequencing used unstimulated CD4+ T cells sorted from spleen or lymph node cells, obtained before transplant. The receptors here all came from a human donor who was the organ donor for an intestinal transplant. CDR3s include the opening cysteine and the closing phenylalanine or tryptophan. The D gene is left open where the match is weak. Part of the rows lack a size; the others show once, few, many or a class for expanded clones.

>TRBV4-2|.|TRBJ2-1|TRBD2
CASSQDKGLATYNEQFF
TGTGCCAGCAGCCAAGATAAGGGACTAGCGACATACAATGAGCAGTTCTTC
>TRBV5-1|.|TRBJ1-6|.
CASSLGRMRGELGNSPLHF
TGCGCCAGCAGCTTGGGGAGAATGAGGGGTGAATTGGGCAATTCACCCCTCCACTTT
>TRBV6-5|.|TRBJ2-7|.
CASSRGYEQYF
TGTGCCAGCAGTAGGGGCTACGAGCAGTACTTC
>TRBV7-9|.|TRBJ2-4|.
CASAGGGVAKNIQYF
TGTGCCAGCGCCGGGGGTGGGGTAGCCAAAAACATTCAGTACTTC
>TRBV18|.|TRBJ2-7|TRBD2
CASSRNSMGRGYEQYF
TGTGCCAGCTCACGAAACAGCATGGGGAGGGGTTACGAGCAGTACTTC
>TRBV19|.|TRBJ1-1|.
CASSIQGRTEAFF
TGTGCCAGTAGTATTCAGGGGAGGACTGAAGCTTTCTTT
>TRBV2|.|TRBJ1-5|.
CASSQGSQPQHF
TGTGCCAGCAGCCAGGGGTCTCAGCCCCAGCATTTT
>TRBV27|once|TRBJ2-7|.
CASSQSALAPGSPPYEQYF
TGTGCCAGCAGTCAGTCAGCCCTCGCTCCAGGGTCCCCGCCCTACGAGCAGTACTTC
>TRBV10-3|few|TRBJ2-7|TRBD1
CAIRTGGYEQYF
TGTGCCATCAGGACAGGGGGCTACGAGCAGTACTTC
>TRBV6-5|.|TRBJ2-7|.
CASTKKGRPYEQYF
TGTGCCAGCACCAAAAAGGGGCGCCCATACGAGCAGTACTTC
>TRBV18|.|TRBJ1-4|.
CASSPRGRGEKLFF
TGTGCCAGCTCACCTCGGGGTAGAGGCGAAAAACTGTTTTTT
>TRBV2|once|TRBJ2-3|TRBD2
CASSPGLASSTDTQYF
TGTGCCAGCAGCCCAGGACTAGCCTCCAGCACAGATACGCAGTATTTT
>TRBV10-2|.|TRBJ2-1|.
CASSELGRFYNEQFF
TGCGCCAGCAGTGAGTTGGGGCGCTTCTACAATGAGCAGTTCTTC
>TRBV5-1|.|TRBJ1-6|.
CASSSGRGNSPLHF
TGCGCCAGCAGCTCGGGACGGGGGAATTCACCCCTCCACTTT
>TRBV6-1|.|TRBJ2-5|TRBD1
CASSEVGTGVGETQYF
TGTGCCAGCAGTGAAGTCGGGACAGGGGTAGGGGAGACCCAGTACTTC
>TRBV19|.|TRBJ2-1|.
CASSPRDQNEQFF
TGTGCCAGTAGTCCGCGCGACCAGAATGAGCAGTTCTTC
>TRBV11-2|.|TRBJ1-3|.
CASSWIGTRINTIYF
TGTGCCAGCAGCTGGATCGGGACACGAATAAACACCATATATTTT
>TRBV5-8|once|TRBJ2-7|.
CASSLRRDPLYEQYF
TGTGCCAGCAGCTTGCGTCGAGACCCACTCTACGAGCAGTACTTC
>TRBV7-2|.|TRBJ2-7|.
CASSWKGSRSYEQYF
TGTGCCAGCAGCTGGAAGGGCAGCAGGTCCTACGAGCAGTACTTC
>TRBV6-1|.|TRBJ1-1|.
CATPNMNTEAFF
TGTGCCACCCCAAACATGAACACTGAAGCTTTCTTT
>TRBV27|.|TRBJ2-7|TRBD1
CASSSGTATYEQYF
TGTGCCAGCAGTTCTGGGACAGCTACCTACGAGCAGTACTTC
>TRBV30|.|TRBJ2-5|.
CAWAGGQVTQETQYF
TGTGCCTGGGCGGGGGGACAGGTGACCCAAGAGACCCAGTACTTC
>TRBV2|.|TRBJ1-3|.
CASSEQGSGNTIYF
TGTGCCAGCAGTGAACAGGGCTCTGGAAACACCATATATTTT
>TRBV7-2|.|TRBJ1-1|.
CASRSGENTEAFF
TGTGCCAGCAGGTCGGGGGAGAACACTGAAGCTTTCTTT
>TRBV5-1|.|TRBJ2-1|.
CASSSGHRVPVRNEQFF
TGCGCCAGCAGCTCGGGCCACAGGGTCCCCGTGAGGAATGAGCAGTTCTTC
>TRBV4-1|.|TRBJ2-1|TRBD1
CASSQETDPFRDRANEQFF
TGCGCCAGCAGCCAAGAGACTGACCCCTTCCGGGACAGGGCTAATGAGCAGTTCTTC
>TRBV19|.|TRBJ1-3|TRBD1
CASSLFRDRGPRTGNTIYF
TGTGCCAGTAGTTTGTTCCGGGACAGGGGGCCACGGACTGGAAACACCATATATTTT
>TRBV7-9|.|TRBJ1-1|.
CASSLGLMNTEAFF
TGTGCCAGCAGCTTAGGGCTGATGAACACTGAAGCTTTCTTT
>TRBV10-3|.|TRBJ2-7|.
CASSRDGAYEQYF
TGTGCCAGCAGCCGGGACGGTGCCTACGAGCAGTACTTC
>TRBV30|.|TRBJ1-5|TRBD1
CAWRATGTSNQPQHF
TGTGCCTGGAGGGCGACAGGGACGAGCAATCAGCCCCAGCATTTT
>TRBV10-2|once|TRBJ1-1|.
CASRGPGEEEAFF
TGCGCCAGCAGGGGACCGGGAGAGGAAGAAGCTTTCTTT
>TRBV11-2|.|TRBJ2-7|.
CASSSTRGEQYF
TGTGCCAGCAGCTCCACCCGGGGCGAGCAGTACTTC
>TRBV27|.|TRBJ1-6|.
CASSLIKPRSSYNSPLHF
TGTGCCAGCAGTTTAATCAAGCCCAGGAGCTCCTATAATTCACCCCTCCACTTT
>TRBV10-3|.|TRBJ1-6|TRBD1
CAIRRQGASYNSPLHF
TGTGCCATCAGGAGACAGGGGGCATCCTATAATTCACCCCTCCACTTT
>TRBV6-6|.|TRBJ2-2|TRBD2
CASRGGRVPGELFF
TGTGCCAGCAGGGGCGGGAGGGTACCCGGGGAGCTGTTTTTT
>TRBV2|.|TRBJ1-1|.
CASSLTDTYTEAFF
TGTGCCAGCAGTCTTACGGACACCTACACTGAAGCTTTCTTT
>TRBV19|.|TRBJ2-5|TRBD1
CASSIRDSDQYF
TGTGCCAGTAGTATAAGGGACAGCGACCAGTACTTC
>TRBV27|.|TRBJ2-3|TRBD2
CASSLFPTSGASTDTQYF
TGTGCCAGCAGTCTTTTCCCGACTAGCGGGGCTAGCACAGATACGCAGTATTTT
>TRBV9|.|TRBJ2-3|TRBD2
CASSVGGGGLTDTQYF
TGTGCCAGCAGCGTAGGCGGGGGGGGCCTTACAGATACGCAGTATTTT
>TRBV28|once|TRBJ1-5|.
CALGFLNQPQHF
TGTGCCCTGGGGTTCCTCAATCAGCCCCAGCATTTT
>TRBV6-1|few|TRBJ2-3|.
CASSEVVTDTQYF
TGTGCCAGCAGTGAAGTCGTTACAGATACGCAGTATTTT
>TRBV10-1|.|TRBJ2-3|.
CASSTAGASTDTQYF
TGCGCCAGCAGCACCGCGGGGGCTAGCACAGATACGCAGTATTTT
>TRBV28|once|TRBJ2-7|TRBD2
CASRDSTPSGGLSF
TGTGCCAGCAGGGACTCGACTCCCAGCGGGGGTCTGTCCTTC
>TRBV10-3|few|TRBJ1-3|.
CAISPGFSSGNTIYF
TGTGCCATCAGCCCCGGATTTTCCTCTGGAAACACCATATATTTT
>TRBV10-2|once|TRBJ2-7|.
CASSEGSLWYEQYF
TGCGCCAGCAGTGAGGGAAGTCTTTGGTACGAGCAGTACTTC
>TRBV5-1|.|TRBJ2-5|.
CASRRTGSQETQYF
TGCGCCAGCAGGCGAACAGGGTCGCAAGAGACCCAGTACTTC
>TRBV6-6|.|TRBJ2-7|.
CASSYGDLLSYEQYF
TGTGCCAGCAGTTACGGGGACCTTCTCTCCTACGAGCAGTACTTC
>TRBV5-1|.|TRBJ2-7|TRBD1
CASSFSTGLYYEQYF
TGCGCCAGCAGCTTTTCGACAGGGCTTTACTACGAGCAGTACTTC
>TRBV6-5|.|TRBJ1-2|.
CASTDRPGGYTF
TGTGCCAGCACCGACCGCCCGGGAGGCTACACCTTC
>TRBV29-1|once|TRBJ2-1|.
CSVGTGRPPWEQFF
TGCAGCGTTGGTACGGGACGGCCCCCATGGGAGCAGTTCTTC
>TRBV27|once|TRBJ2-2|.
CASGKFNTGELFF
TGTGCCAGCGGAAAATTCAACACCGGGGAGCTGTTTTTT
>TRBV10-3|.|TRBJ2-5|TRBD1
CAISERTGGWETQYF
TGTGCCATCAGTGAGCGCACAGGGGGTTGGGAGACCCAGTACTTC
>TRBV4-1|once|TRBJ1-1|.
CASSHQAEAFF
TGCGCCAGCAGCCATCAGGCTGAAGCTTTCTTT
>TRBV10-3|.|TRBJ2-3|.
CAIRAGGTIGTQYF
TGTGCCATCCGGGCTGGGGGGACCATTGGTACGCAGTATTTT
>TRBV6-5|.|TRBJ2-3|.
CASRVGSGTDTQYF
TGTGCCAGCAGAGTCGGGAGCGGCACAGATACGCAGTATTTT
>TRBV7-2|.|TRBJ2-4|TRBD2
CASSRGGRKNIQYF
TGTGCCAGCAGTCGGGGGGGCCGTAAGAACATTCAGTACTTC
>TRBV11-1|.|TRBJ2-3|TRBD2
CASSPGLATDTQYF
TGTGCCAGCAGCCCAGGACTAGCTACAGATACGCAGTATTTT
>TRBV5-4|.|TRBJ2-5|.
CASSDRTNAFGETQYF
TGTGCCAGCAGCGACCGGACTAACGCTTTCGGGGAGACCCAGTACTTC
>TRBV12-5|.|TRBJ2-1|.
CASGSTGGPGNEQFF
TGTGCTAGTGGTTCGACGGGCGGGCCTGGGAATGAGCAGTTCTTC